The 30 T cell receptor beta chains presented below share a single source sample, sequenced in a study of shared clonotypes between healthy human individuals. Terminally differentiated effector memory CD45RA+ cells were left out of the naive CD8 fraction, which was CD45RO-negative and positively selected for CCR7. Profiled with immunoSEQ multiplex PCR; TCRdb holds only in-frame clones, not every one. In the table there are over 2,000,000 clones, roughly 95% of which are singletons. Sequenced input: naive CD8+ T cells from PBMCs. The receptors stem from a man aged 18 to 35 in good health. Some clones in this sample may be carry-over from other donors' samples.

V usage is TRBV4-1 and J usage is TRBJ1-5; D call uncertain. Trimming left V 1 base short and J 7 bases short, with 11 bases between. Germline CDR1 MGHRA, CDR2 YSYEKL. This CDR3 spans 14 amino acids. The CDR3 region is CASSQGQSGQPQHF. Written as DNA, the CDR3 is TGCGCCAGCAGCCAAGGACAAAGCGGGCAGCCCCAGCATTTT.

The rearrangement links TRBV11-1 to TRBJ2-2, with TRBD2 identical over 10 bases. The V and J ends lost 5 bases and 6 bases, in that order; junction bases with no gene match: 12. Germline values: CDR1 SGHAT, CDR2 FQDESV (reference sequence). The CDR3 length is 17 residues. The DNA for the CDR3 is TGTGCCAGCAGCCCCGGTTTTGTGAGCGGGAGGGCCGGGGAGCTGTTTTTT. Residues: CASSPGFVSGRAGELFF.

The chain couples TRBV7-3 to TRBJ1-1; D call uncertain. The CDR3 runs 13 residues. V lost 4 bases, J lost 1 base, and 7 bases lay in between. Per the germline V gene, CDR1 is SGHTA and CDR2 is FQGTGA. The CDR3 DNA sequence: TGTGCCAGCAGCTCCGCAGGGAACACTGAAGCTTTCTTT. It encodes CASSSAGNTEAFF. Full variable domain (outside the CDR3, taken from reference TRBV7-3 and TRBJ1-1): GAGVSQTPSNKVTEKGKYVELRCDPISGHTALYWYRQSLGQGPEFLIYFQGTGAADDSGLPNDRFFAVRPEGSVSTLKIQRTERGDSAVYLCASSSAGNTEAFFGQGTRLTVV.

J is TRBJ2-7 and V is TRBV2; D is uncertain. Germline V lookup: CDR1 SNHLY, CDR2 FYNNEI. V was pared by 6 bases and J by 7 bases, with 16 bases between. CDR3 length: 13 residues. The CDR3, as DNA: TGTGCCAGCAGGGCGACCGCCCATAGGGAGCAGTACTTC. It is translated as CASRATAHREQYF.

The chain combines TRBV28 with TRBJ2-1; TRBD2 is a possible D gene (6 bases). The CDR3 is 14 amino acids. Germline values: CDR1 MDHEN, CDR2 SYDVKM. V lost 6 bases and J lost 9, with 18 bases in between. CDR3 loop: CASRQPGTAIEQFF. CDR3 sequence (DNA): TGTGCCAGCAGACAACCCGGGACTGCCATTGAGCAGTTCTTC.

This sequence joins TRBV5-6 and TRBJ2-7; D is possibly TRBD2 (5 bases). This CDR3 contains 12 residues. Germline loops: CDR1 SGHDT, CDR2 YYEEEE. Trimming removed 0 bases from V and 6 bases from J, with 7 bases in between. As DNA, the CDR3 is TGTGCCAGCAGCTTGGGCGGGCTCGAGCAGTACTTC. Amino acids: CASSLGGLEQYF. Using reference TRBV5-6 and TRBJ2-7 for the parts outside the CDR3, the full variable domain is DAGVTQSPTHLIKTRGQQVTLRCSPKSGHDTVSWYQQALGQGPQFIFQYYEEEERQRGNFPDRFSGHQFPNYSSELNVNALLLGDSALYLCASSLGGLEQYFGPGTRLTVT.

The chain recombines TRBV27 with TRBJ1-1; maybe TRBD1 (5 bases). Looked up from germline, CDR1 is MNHEY and CDR2 is SMNVEV (reference sequence). The CDR3 is 16 amino acids. Trimming pared 6 bases from V and 0 bases from J, leaving 17 bases between. CDR3 residues: CASSLNWRGMNTEAFF. The CDR3 DNA reads TGTGCCAGCAGCCTTAACTGGCGGGGGATGAACACTGAAGCTTTCTTT.

The chain is built from TRBV9 and TRBJ2-7, with no clear D. Germline V lookup: CDR1 SGDLS, CDR2 YYNGEE. V was cut by 2 bases and J by 6 bases, with 9 bases left in between. The length of the CDR3 is 12 residues. The CDR3 loop reads CASSVNAGEQYF. The CDR3 nucleotides are TGTGCCAGCAGCGTCAACGCCGGCGAGCAGTACTTC.

V gene TRBV7-9 combines with J gene TRBJ1-2, with D unresolved. The germline CDR1 and CDR2 sequences are SEHNR and FQNEAQ (reference sequence). With 2 bases removed from V and 4 bases from J, the gap between germline ends came to 20 bases. This CDR3 is 17 amino acids long. The CDR3 sequence is CASSLNPWGKDGYGYTF. CDR3 nucleotides: TGTGCCAGCAGCTTAAACCCTTGGGGTAAGGACGGCTATGGCTACACCTTC.

The chain joins TRBV7-3 to TRBJ2-3; 8 nucleotides agree with TRBD1. Germline CDR1 reads SGHTA; CDR2 reads FQGTGA. The CDR3 runs 15 residues. V lost 5 bases and J lost 1; bases outside the gene matches: 5. The CDR3 sequence: CASSPDRGRTDTQYF. In DNA form, the CDR3 reads TGTGCCAGCAGCCCCGACAGGGGCCGCACAGATACGCAGTATTTT.

The genes are TRBV5-1 and TRBJ2-1; 8 bases are shared with TRBD2. Trimming removed 5 bases from V and 6 bases from J; junction bases left unmatched: 10. Per the germline V gene, CDR1 is SGHRS and CDR2 is YFSETQ. There are 15 residues in the CDR3. The CDR3 is CASRREERRANEQFF. CDR3 bases: TGCGCCAGCAGGCGGGAGGAACGACGAGCCAATGAGCAGTTCTTC.

J is TRBJ2-7 and V is TRBV4-1, with TRBD1 identical over 9 bases. V lost 4 bases and J lost 3; bases outside the gene matches: 7. Germline V lookup: CDR1 MGHRA, CDR2 YSYEKL. The CDR3 extends over 15 amino acids. The CDR3 region is CASSPGTGRFYEQYF. CDR3 DNA: TGCGCCAGCAGCCCCGGGACAGGGAGGTTCTACGAGCAGTACTTC.

V gene TRBV7-9 combines with J gene TRBJ2-1; D call uncertain. Germline-derived CDR1 and CDR2 are SEHNR and FQNEAQ (reference sequence). The CDR3 runs 16 residues. V was cut by 5 bases and J by 7 bases, with 21 bases left in between. CDR3 DNA sequence: TGTGCCAGCAGCGACAACCGGGTCCTAGTGAGGAATGAGCAGTTCTTC. This gives the protein CASSDNRVLVRNEQFF. Supplemented by reference TRBV7-9 and TRBJ2-1, the full variable domain reads DTGVSQNPRHKITKRGQNVTFRCDPISEHNRLYWYRQTLGQGPEFLTYFQNEAQLEKSRLLSDRFSAERPKGSFSTLEIQRTEQGDSAMYLCASSDNRVLVRNEQFFGPGTRLTVL.

The chain uses TRBV7-9 and TRBJ2-3; D gene unclear. The CDR3 length is 15 residues. CDR1 and CDR2 from the germline V gene are SEHNR and FQNEAQ (reference sequence). Trimming removed 1 base at V and 2 bases at J, with 10 bases between. The CDR3 coding sequence is TGTGCCAGCAGCTTAGTGAACAGTCCCACAGATACGCAGTATTTT. Its protein product is CASSLVNSPTDTQYF.

The chain carries TRBV13 and TRBJ1-1, with TRBD1 matching 8 bases. CDR3 length equals 13 residues. Germline lookup yields CDR1 PRHDT and CDR2 FYEKMQ (reference sequence). Unmatched junction bases numbered 3, after V lost 5 bases and J lost 4 bases. The CDR3 reads CASSETGATEAFF. CDR3 sequence (DNA): TGTGCCAGCAGCGAGACAGGGGCCACTGAAGCTTTCTTT.

The chain links TRBV7-3 to TRBJ2-1; D is possibly TRBD1 or TRBD2 (5 bases each). V lost 6 bases to trimming and J lost 8 bases, with 20 bases between them. The CDR3 extends over 15 amino acids. Germline V gene sequence: CDR1 SGHTA, CDR2 FQGTGA. CDR3 sequence: CASSPGTTLGDEQFF. CDR3 coding DNA: TGTGCCAGCAGTCCCGGGACCACCCTGGGCGATGAGCAGTTCTTC.

V gene TRBV5-1 combines with J gene TRBJ2-7; TRBD1 agrees at 10 bases. The trim removed 1 base at V and 7 bases at J, leaving 11 bases unmatched. In germline, CDR1 is SGHRS, CDR2 YFSETQ. CDR3 length: 16 amino acids. CDR3 in amino acids: CASSLSRDRGFREQYF. DNA for the CDR3: TGCGCCAGCAGCTTGTCCCGGGACAGGGGATTTAGGGAGCAGTACTTC.

The rearrangement joins TRBV15 to TRBJ2-7; D not resolved. Germline V gene sequence: CDR1 LNHNV, CDR2 YYDKDF (reference sequence). Trimming left V 3 bases short and J 3 bases short, with 15 bases between. CDR3 length: 15 amino acids. The CDR3 region is CATSSPGSRIYEQYF. The DNA of the CDR3 is TGTGCCACCAGCAGCCCAGGTAGCAGAATCTACGAGCAGTACTTC.

The gene calls are TRBV10-3 and TRBJ2-3, with 9 bases lining up with TRBD1. V was clipped by 2 bases and J by 4 bases; unmatched bases: 7. Germline V gene lookup returns CDR1 ENHRY and CDR2 SYGVKD. The CDR3 runs 16 residues. CDR3 amino acids: CAISEPEGQGPDTQYF. The CDR3 nucleotides read TGTGCCATCAGTGAGCCCGAAGGACAGGGGCCAGATACGCAGTATTTT.

The chain couples TRBV27 to TRBJ2-7; D gene ambiguous. Germline V gene lookup returns CDR1 MNHEY and CDR2 SMNVEV (reference sequence). Trimming took off 4 bases at V and 0 bases at J, with 13 bases between the two ends. This CDR3 region has 15 residues. CDR3 amino acids: CASSYADTISYEQYF. CDR3 DNA: TGTGCCAGCAGTTATGCAGACACGATCTCCTACGAGCAGTACTTC.

The V and J genes are TRBV29-1 and TRBJ1-2; possible D gene TRBD1, 6 bases. CDR3 length: 13 amino acids. Germline CDR1 and CDR2: SQVTM and ANQGSEA. V lost 7 bases and J lost 4, with 16 bases in between. CDR3 sequence reads: CSAPLWGAYGYTF. CDR3 bases: TGCAGCGCCCCTCTCTGGGGGGCCTATGGCTACACCTTC.

This rearrangement joins TRBV9 to TRBJ2-2; 9 positions agree with TRBD1. The CDR3 runs to 17 residues. Germline-derived CDR1 and CDR2 are SGDLS and YYNGEE. Losses at the gene ends were 4 bases for V and 7 bases for J; bases not matched to a gene: 14. CDR3 in amino acids: CASSTRQGDVGGGELFF. CDR3 coding DNA: TGTGCCAGCAGCACCCGACAGGGGGACGTCGGGGGCGGGGAGCTGTTTTTT. The full variable domain, completed using reference TRBV9 and TRBJ2-2, is DSGVTQTPKHLITATGQRVTLRCSPRSGDLSVYWYQQSLDQGLQFLIQYYNGEERAKGNILERFSAQQFPDLHSELNLSSLELGDSALYFCASSTRQGDVGGGELFFGEGSRLTVL.

The chain has TRBV19 and TRBJ1-2, with 8 bases identical to TRBD1. J lost 4 bases, V lost 2 bases, and 9 bases had no gene match. The germline gives CDR1 LNHDA, CDR2 SQIVND (reference sequence). The CDR3 consists of 16 residues. The CDR3 DNA follows: TGTGCCAGTAGTATACCGCAGGGGGCGCGGCGCTATGGCTACACCTTC. Amino acid sequence: CASSIPQGARRYGYTF.

The chain carries TRBV28 and TRBJ1-1; D is unclear. The V and J ends lost 6 bases and 2 bases respectively, with 13 bases between them. CDR1 is MDHEN and CDR2 is SYDVKM in the germline V gene. This CDR3 has 14 residues. CDR3 in amino acids: CASSPFPLNTEAFF. In nucleotides, the CDR3 is TGTGCCAGCAGCCCCTTCCCCCTAAACACTGAAGCTTTCTTT.

This sequence joins TRBV10-3 and TRBJ2-6; possibly TRBD1 or TRBD2 for D (5 bases each). V was shortened by 2 bases and J by 0 bases, with 14 bases between the two germline ends. Germline CDR1 is ENHRY and CDR2 is SYGVKD. The CDR3 contains 18 residues. CDR3 residues: CAISEGDLSDSGANVLTF. In DNA, the CDR3 is TGTGCCATCAGTGAGGGGGACCTCTCCGACTCTGGGGCCAACGTCCTGACTTTC.

V usage is TRBV7-6 and J usage is TRBJ2-3; D is uncertain. This CDR3 contains 15 residues. V lost 7 bases and J lost 0, with 14 bases in between. The germline V gene encodes CDR1 SGHVS and CDR2 FNYEAQ. In DNA, the CDR3 is TGTGCCAGCACCCTCTTAGCTGCTAGCACAGATACGCAGTATTTT. This sequence encodes CASTLLAASTDTQYF.

This chain uses TRBV7-9 with TRBJ2-4; D may be TRBD1 (6 bases). The CDR3 sequence is 12 residues long. The germline CDR1 and CDR2 sequences are SEHNR and FQNEAQ (reference sequence). Between the trimmed V and J ends, which lost 3 bases and 10 bases, there was a span of 10 bases. DNA of the CDR3: TGTGCCAGCAGCTTTGACAGGTCTATTCAGTACTTC. Its protein is CASSFDRSIQYF.

The rearrangement joins TRBV6-5 to TRBJ2-3; a weak D match, TRBD1 (6 bases). V lost 6 bases, J lost 2 bases, and 15 bases lay in between. CDR1 and CDR2 (germline): MNHEY, SVGAGI. CDR3 length: 15 residues. For the CDR3, the DNA is TGTGCCAGCAGCGGACCGGGACAAGCCACAGATACGCAGTATTTT. Translation gives CASSGPGQATDTQYF.

This clone was seen only once. The chain links TRBV9 to TRBJ2-1, with 16 bases fitting TRBD2. The trim removed 4 bases at V and 13 bases at J, leaving 5 bases unmatched. Germline lookup yields CDR1 SGDLS and CDR2 YYNGEE. The CDR3 runs 14 residues. The CDR3 nucleotides are TGTGCCAGCAGCCTGGGACTAGCGGGAGGGGAACAGTTCTTC. It yields the protein CASSLGLAGGEQFF. The full variable domain, with the rest looked up from reference TRBV9 and TRBJ2-1, is DSGVTQTPKHLITATGQRVTLRCSPRSGDLSVYWYQQSLDQGLQFLIQYYNGEERAKGNILERFSAQQFPDLHSELNLSSLELGDSALYFCASSLGLAGGEQFFGPGTRLTVL.

This chain uses TRBV27 with TRBJ2-7; D ambiguous. Germline V CDR1 and CDR2: MNHEY, SMNVEV (reference sequence). This CDR3 is built from 13 residues. Between the trimmed V and J ends, which lost 5 bases and 4 bases, there was a span of 12 bases. CDR3 nucleotide sequence: TGTGCCAGCAGTCCGTTCGTGGGATACGAGCAGTACTTC. This translates into CASSPFVGYEQYF.